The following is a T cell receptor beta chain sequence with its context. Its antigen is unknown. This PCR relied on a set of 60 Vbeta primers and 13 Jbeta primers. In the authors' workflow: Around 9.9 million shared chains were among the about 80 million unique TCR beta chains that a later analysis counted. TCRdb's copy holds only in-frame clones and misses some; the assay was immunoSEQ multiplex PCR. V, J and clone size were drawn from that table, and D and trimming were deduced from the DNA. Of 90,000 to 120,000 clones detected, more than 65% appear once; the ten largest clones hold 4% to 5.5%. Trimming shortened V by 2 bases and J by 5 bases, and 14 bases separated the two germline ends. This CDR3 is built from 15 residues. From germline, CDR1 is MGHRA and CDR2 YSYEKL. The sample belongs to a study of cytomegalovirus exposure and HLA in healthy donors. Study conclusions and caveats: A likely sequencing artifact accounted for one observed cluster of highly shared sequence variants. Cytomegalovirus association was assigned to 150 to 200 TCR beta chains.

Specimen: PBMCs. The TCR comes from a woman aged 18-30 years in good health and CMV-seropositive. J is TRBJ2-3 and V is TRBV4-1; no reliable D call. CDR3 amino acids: CASSQLNRGVDTQYF. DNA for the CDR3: TGCGCCAGCAGCCAACTCAACCGCGGCGTAGATACGCAGTATTTT.